The 23 T cell receptor beta chains below all came from one sample that was sequenced in a study of blood T cell repertoires in COVID-19. The assay was immunoSEQ multiplex PCR, and TCRdb's table has in-frame clones only and misses some. The sample has 130,000 or so clones; around 88% are singletons. The specimen was peripheral blood. The receptors were gathered from a woman between 55 and 75 years old with acute or convalescent COVID-19.

Worth noting for this clone: Without the conserved terminal phenylalanine or tryptophan, this CDR3 likely stems from a read error. The DNA is left out, because the CDR3 cannot be placed on it with certainty; the CDR3 is given as TCRdb lists it. J is TRBJ1-1 and V is TRBV28. CDR1 and CDR2 from the germline V gene are MDHEN and SYDVKM. The CDR3 totals 13 residues, both ends included. The CDR3 is CASRNSRRDAGWL.

This clone is a singleton in its sample. The chain carries TRBV28 and TRBJ2-7, with TRBD1 matching 8 bases. V was clipped by 9 bases and J by 3 bases; unmatched bases: 10. The length of the CDR3 is 14 residues. CDR1 is MDHEN, CDR2 SYDVKM, per germline. DNA for the CDR3: TGTGCCAGTCATCCGGGACAGGTGGTCTACGAGCAGTACTTC. Translating gives CASHPGQVVYEQYF.

This chain connects TRBV4-3 to TRBJ2-1; D is unresolved. With 4 bases removed from V and 0 bases from J, the gap between germline ends came to 10 bases. The CDR3 runs 15 residues. Germline loops: CDR1 LGHNA, CDR2 YSLEER. The CDR3 reads CASSPTLISYNEQFF. DNA of the CDR3: TGCGCCAGCAGCCCTACTCTTATCTCCTACAATGAGCAGTTCTTC.

V is TRBV7-2 and J is TRBJ2-1; D not resolved. Germline V gives CDR1 SGHTA, CDR2 FQGNSA. V was clipped by 1 base and J by 5 bases, with 12 bases between them. CDR3 length: 15 amino acids. CDR3 amino acids: CASSLGYETNNEQFF. In DNA, the CDR3 is TGTGCCAGCAGCTTAGGTTACGAGACAAACAATGAGCAGTTCTTC.

The J gene is TRBJ1-1, the V gene TRBV19, with D possibly being TRBD1 (6 bases). Germline CDR1 is LNHDA and CDR2 is SQIVND (reference sequence). The germline V and J ends were trimmed by 4 bases and 1 base, with 7 bases remaining between them. The CDR3 covers 13 residues. DNA of the CDR3: TGTGCCAGTAGTAACAGGGAGAACACTGAAGCTTTCTTT. Encoded protein: CASSNRENTEAFF.

V gene TRBV7-2 combines with J gene TRBJ1-1; the D is unclear. V lost 1 base and J lost 0, with 9 bases in between. The CDR3 loop spans 15 amino acids. The germline CDR1 and CDR2 sequences are SGHTA and FQGNSA. CDR3 sequence (DNA): TGTGCCAGCAGCTTAGACAGATCTATGAACACTGAAGCTTTCTTT. This gives the protein CASSLDRSMNTEAFF.

This rearrangement joins TRBV7-8 to TRBJ1-1; D is undetermined. This CDR3 comprises 12 residues. Trimming cost V 4 bases and J 2 bases, with 5 bases left between them. CDR1 SGHVS and CDR2 FQNEAQ come from the germline V gene. CDR3 residues: CASSYSNTEAFF. The CDR3 DNA follows: TGTGCCAGCAGCTATTCTAACACTGAAGCTTTCTTT.

The genes are TRBV7-2 and TRBJ1-2; 7 nucleotides line up with TRBD1. Germline trimming cut 1 base from V and 4 bases from J; bases unmatched to any gene: 6. The CDR3 spans 15 residues. The germline V gene encodes CDR1 SGHTA and CDR2 FQGNSA. In DNA form, the CDR3 reads TGTGCCAGCAGCTTAGGACTAGGGGGCGGCTATGGCTACACCTTC. The encoded protein is CASSLGLGGGYGYTF.

The rearrangement uses TRBV19 and TRBJ1-2; 8 bases map to TRBD1. Germline V gene sequence: CDR1 LNHDA, CDR2 SQIVND (reference sequence). V shed 3 bases, J shed 8 bases, and the junction held 5 bases outside the gene matches. The length of the CDR3 is 13 residues. The CDR3 bases are TGTGCCAGTAGTATTCCCAGGGGGCAAGGCTACACCTTC. This sequence encodes CASSIPRGQGYTF.

The chain couples TRBV28 to TRBJ2-1; possible D gene TRBD2, 6 bases. The V gene's germline CDR1 is MDHEN and CDR2 SYDVKM. Trimming took 6 bases from V and 2 from J, leaving 20 bases between them. The CDR3 runs 17 residues. The CDR3 protein is CASRPLDERRAYNEQFF. CDR3 in DNA: TGTGCCAGCAGGCCACTGGACGAGCGGAGGGCCTACAATGAGCAGTTCTTC.

This rearrangement joins TRBV5-1 to TRBJ2-3, with 11 bases aligning to TRBD2. CDR1 and CDR2 (germline): SGHRS, YFSETQ. The CDR3 totals 17 residues. V lost 2 bases to trimming and J lost 0 bases; unmatched junction nucleotides: 5. The CDR3 loop reads CASSFSGGDPSTDTQYF. In DNA form, the CDR3 reads TGCGCCAGCAGCTTTAGCGGGGGGGACCCTAGCACAGATACGCAGTATTTT. Full variable domain (outside the CDR3, taken from reference TRBV5-1 and TRBJ2-3): KAGVTQTPRYLIKTRGQQVTLSCSPISGHRSVSWYQQTPGQGLQFLFEYFSETQRNKGNFPGRFSGRQFSNSRSEMNVSTLELGDSALYLCASSFSGGDPSTDTQYFGPGTRLTVL.

The chain combines TRBV5-1 with TRBJ1-4; D is possibly TRBD1 (5 bases). This CDR3 spans 14 amino acids. The germline V gene encodes CDR1 SGHRS and CDR2 YFSETQ. V gave up 4 bases and J gave up 8 bases, with 15 bases separating them. The CDR3 nucleotides are TGCGCCAGCAGCCAGCAGGAGGGGCGAGAAAAACTGTTTTTT. Translating it yields CASSQQEGREKLFF.

The CDR3: CSVEGGSGGTNTGELFF. The CDR3 bases are TGCAGCGTTGAAGGGGGTAGCGGGGGCACGAACACCGGGGAGCTGTTTTTT. The chain is built from TRBV29-1 and TRBJ2-2; TRBD2 aligns across 9 bases. J lost 0 bases, V lost 1 base, and 6 bases had no gene match. The CDR3 extends over 17 amino acids. Germline V gene sequence: CDR1 SQVTM, CDR2 ANQGSEA.

The chain recombines TRBV4-3 with TRBJ2-5; 9 bases match TRBD1. CDR1 and CDR2 (germline): LGHNA, YSLEER. V was pared by 1 base and J by 2 bases, with 2 bases of the junction left unmatched. This CDR3 is built from 15 residues. CDR3 in DNA: TGCGCCAGCAGCCAAGTTGGACAGGGGCAAGAGACCCAGTACTTC. Its protein is CASSQVGQGQETQYF.

CDR3 residues: CASSLAADTMTFF. The CDR3 coding sequence is TGTGCCAGCAGTTTAGCGGCTGATACAATGACTTTCTTT. This chain uses TRBV12-3 or TRBV12-4 with TRBJ1-1; unclear D gene. V was shortened by 0 bases and J by 12 bases, with 14 bases between the two germline ends. The CDR3 is made up of 13 amino acids.

The chain joins TRBV5-4 to TRBJ2-3, with 7 bases fitting TRBD2. J was trimmed by 3 bases and V by 0 bases; bases with no gene match: 7. This CDR3 has 16 amino acids. The germline gives CDR1 SGHNT, CDR2 YYREEE (reference sequence). The CDR3 region has the DNA TGTGCCAGCAGCTTGGACCCGGGGGGACCGACAGATACGCAGTATTTT. Translation gives CASSLDPGGPTDTQYF.

V gene TRBV19 combines with J gene TRBJ1-5, with D unresolved. V dropped 7 bases and J dropped 7 bases, with 17 bases sitting between them. The germline gives CDR1 LNHDA, CDR2 SQIVND (reference sequence). This CDR3 has 14 residues. Here the CDR3 DNA reads TGTGCCAGTACCCGAGGGAGTTTCGAGCAGCCCCAGCATTTT. Translated: CASTRGSFEQPQHF.

The chain combines TRBV29-1 with TRBJ1-1; possible D gene TRBD1, 6 bases. The CDR3 extends over 13 amino acids. CDR1 SQVTM and CDR2 ANQGSEA come from the germline V gene. Trimming shortened V by 7 bases and J by 2 bases, and 14 bases separated the two germline ends. DNA for the CDR3: TGCAGCGGCACCGGGACACTAAACACTGAAGCTTTCTTT. Its translation: CSGTGTLNTEAFF.

This rearrangement joins TRBV4-1 to TRBJ1-5; 8 bases agree with TRBD1. The trim removed 0 bases at V and 4 bases at J, leaving 5 bases unmatched. The germline CDR1 and CDR2 sequences are MGHRA and YSYEKL. This CDR3 region has 16 residues. The CDR3 nucleotides are TGCGCCAGCAGCCAAGACGTTGGGACAGGAAATCAGCCCCAGCATTTT. Translated, it gives CASSQDVGTGNQPQHF.

This clone was counted once. The rearrangement links TRBV7-2 to TRBJ2-1; 9 bases line up with TRBD1. Trimming at V came to 5 bases and at J to 5 bases, leaving 4 bases not matched to a gene. The CDR3 has 14 amino acids. Germline values: CDR1 SGHTA, CDR2 FQGNSA. The CDR3 DNA reads as TGTGCCAGCAGCATGGGACAGGGTAACAATGAGCAGTTCTTC. It yields the protein CASSMGQGNNEQFF.

The CDR3 loop is CASSLVQGGHQPQHF. CDR3 in DNA: TGTGCCAGCAGTTTAGTGCAGGGGGGACATCAGCCCCAGCATTTT. The V call is TRBV28, the J call TRBJ1-5; 7 positions agree with TRBD1. CDR1 is MDHEN, CDR2 SYDVKM, per germline. Trimming at V came to 2 bases and at J to 5 bases, leaving 6 bases not matched to a gene. CDR3 length: 15 amino acids.

V gene TRBV6-5 combines with J gene TRBJ1-1; D ambiguous. V lost 1 base, J lost 1 base, and 10 bases lay in between. This CDR3 region has 15 residues. CDR1 and CDR2 (germline): MNHEY, SVGAGI. The CDR3 DNA follows: TGTGCCAGCAGTTACTGGGCAGAGCAGAACACTGAAGCTTTCTTT. Translation: CASSYWAEQNTEAFF.

This rearrangement joins TRBV5-8 to TRBJ1-6, with a possible D match to TRBD1 (5 bases). The CDR3 length is 14 residues. Deletions cut 1 base from V and 6 bases from J, with 8 bases between. Germline V gene lookup returns CDR1 SGHTS and CDR2 YDEGEE. CDR3 sequence (DNA): TGTGCCAGCAGCTTGTTAGGGGTTAATTCACCCCTCCACTTT. The encoded protein is CASSLLGVNSPLHF.